These 22 T cell receptor beta chains were all obtained from the same sample, sequenced in a study of monozygotic twins with inflammatory bowel disease. With the 5' RACE reads reprocessed, TCRdb shows one record per CDR3 protein and no DNA. This sample's clone table lists a few hundred thousand distinct CDR3 sequences. Sequencing was performed on blood. These receptors originate from a human donor with ulcerative colitis or Crohn's disease, or a healthy co-twin of an affected twin (not recorded which).

The chain links TRBV5-4 to TRBJ2-1; TCRdb's D call of TRBD1 is untestable without DNA. CDR1 is SGHNT and CDR2 is YYREEE in the germline V gene (reference sequence). This CDR3 comprises 13 residues. The CDR3 region is CASSTTKGNEQFF.

This chain joins TRBV5-1 and TRBJ2-6. From germline, CDR1 is SGHRS and CDR2 YFSETQ. The CDR3 runs to 15 residues. The CDR3 sequence: CASSSHLSGANVLTF.

The chain has TRBV5-1 and TRBJ2-1. This CDR3 comprises 14 residues. Per the germline V gene, CDR1 is SGHRS and CDR2 is YFSETQ. This chain's CDR3 is CASSIGRLNNEQFF. The full variable domain, rest sourced from reference TRBV5-1 and TRBJ2-1, is KAGVTQTPRYLIKTRGQQVTLSCSPISGHRSVSWYQQTPGQGLQFLFEYFSETQRNKGNFPGRFSGRQFSNSRSEMNVSTLELGDSALYLCASSIGRLNNEQFFGPGTRLTVL.

The chain couples TRBV11-1 to TRBJ2-5; the D call of TRBD2 rests on TCRdb alone, since no DNA is present to check it. There are 14 residues in the CDR3. Per germline, CDR1 SGHAT and CDR2 FQDESV (reference sequence). This CDR3 reads CASSLGTRQETQYF. Full variable domain (missing parts from reference TRBV11-1 and TRBJ2-5): EAEVAQSPRYKITEKSQAVAFWCDPISGHATLYWYRQILGQGPELLVQFQDESVVDDSQLPKDRFSAERLKGVDSTLKIQPAELGDSAMYLCASSLGTRQETQYFGPGTRLLVL.

The V and J genes are TRBV5-1 and TRBJ2-1; absent DNA, TCRdb's TRBD1 call cannot be checked. This CDR3 spans 14 amino acids. Germline CDR1 SGHRS, CDR2 YFSETQ. The CDR3 here is CASSQPGHISGLFF.

The chain couples TRBV5-1 to TRBJ2-1. Germline loops: CDR1 SGHRS, CDR2 YFSETQ. The CDR3 is 14 residues long. CDR3 loop: CASSLGSWNNEQFF.

The chain joins TRBV20-1 to TRBJ1-1. CDR1 is DFQATT, CDR2 SNEGSKA, per germline (reference sequence). This CDR3 has 12 residues. CDR3 loop: CSARDQVREAFF.

The V gene is TRBV12-3 or TRBV12-4, the J gene TRBJ1-3; TCRdb proposes TRBD1, but this gene call is untestable without DNA. The length of the CDR3 is 14 residues. The CDR3: CASSPYGGGNTIYF.

This chain connects TRBV29-1 to TRBJ1-5; TCRdb gives TRBD1 as the D gene, but with no DNA this cannot be confirmed. Germline V gene data show CDR1 as SQVTM and CDR2 as ANQGSEA. CDR3 length: 15 residues. CDR3 loop: CSVVLGGRSNQPQHF.

V gene TRBV5-1 combines with J gene TRBJ1-3; TCRdb selects TRBD1, and the lack of DNA leaves this call unchecked. This CDR3 is built from 15 residues. CDR1 and CDR2 (germline): SGHRS, YFSETQ. The CDR3: CASSPGRDSGNTIYF.

The V call is TRBV11-2, the J call TRBJ2-1. Germline assignment: CDR1 SGHAT and CDR2 FQNNGV. The CDR3 sequence is 12 residues long. The CDR3 sequence: CASSLDLGEQFF.

The CDR3 sequence is CASSLLDSSQETQYF. The J gene is TRBJ2-5, the V gene TRBV12-3 or TRBV12-4; absent DNA, TCRdb's TRBD1 call cannot be checked. This CDR3 is built from 15 residues.

The chain links TRBV5-5 to TRBJ1-1; TCRdb indicates TRBD1, and absent DNA this call remains unverified. The CDR3 sequence is 16 residues long. CDR1 and CDR2 from the germline V gene are SGHKS and YYEKEE (reference sequence). CDR3: CASSLTGKSLNTEAFF.

This sequence joins TRBV12-3 or TRBV12-4 and TRBJ2-1; absent DNA, TCRdb's TRBD2 call cannot be checked. The CDR3 is made up of 15 amino acids. CDR3: CASRQTSGGGNEQFF.

The V and J genes are TRBV5-5 and TRBJ2-5; TCRdb's D call, TRBD2, is unchecked because there is no DNA. CDR3 size: 16 residues. The germline gives CDR1 SGHKS, CDR2 YYEKEE (reference sequence). The CDR3 region is CASSFIPRSYQETQYF.

This chain connects TRBV7-8 to TRBJ2-1; TCRdb outputs TRBD1, but without DNA this stays unchecked. Germline-derived CDR1 and CDR2 are SGHVS and FQNEAQ. The CDR3 has 14 residues. CDR3 sequence reads: CASSYGTGAYEQFF.

The rearrangement uses TRBV9 and TRBJ1-4; the D call of TRBD1 rests on TCRdb alone, since no DNA is present to check it. Germline CDR1 and CDR2: SGDLS and YYNGEE. The CDR3 spans 14 residues. CDR3 region: CASSVYGTGEKLFF.

This chain links TRBV25-1 with TRBJ2-7; the TCRdb D gene call, TRBD2, has no DNA to confirm it. Germline lookup yields CDR1 MGHDK and CDR2 SYGVNS. The CDR3 totals 17 residues. CDR3 region: CASSGDGTVDPNYEQYF.

J is TRBJ1-1 and V is TRBV7-9; TCRdb selects TRBD1, and the lack of DNA leaves this call unchecked. Germline V gene sequence: CDR1 SEHNR, CDR2 FQNEAQ (reference sequence). This CDR3 is 14 amino acids long. Here the CDR3 reads CASSLGSGGTEAFF.

The V gene is TRBV12-3 or TRBV12-4, the J gene TRBJ2-7; there is no DNA to check the TCRdb D call of TRBD1. CDR3 length: 15 amino acids. This CDR3 reads CASSWGQSPPYEQYF.

V usage is TRBV7-8 and J usage is TRBJ1-2; TCRdb indicates TRBD1, and absent DNA this call remains unverified. Germline V gene sequence: CDR1 SGHVS, CDR2 FQNEAQ. There are 14 residues in the CDR3. The CDR3 protein is CASSSARGAYGYTF.

The V and J genes are TRBV18 and TRBJ2-5; TCRdb's assignment of TRBD2 cannot be checked, as there is no DNA. The CDR3 sequence is 13 residues long. Germline V CDR1 and CDR2: KGHSH, LQKENI. CDR3 residues: CASSLSAGETQYF.